The clone carrying this TCR beta chain was found once. This record belongs to a study of blood T cell repertoires in COVID-19. Under the authors' procedure: The assay estimated nucleated cells by amplifying reference gene primers. Using immunoSEQ multiplex PCR, the repertoire was profiled, and TCRdb retains in-frame clones only, with some absent. That table furnishes V, J and clone size, whereas the DNA furnished D and trimming. The table has 150,000 to 200,000 clones, 80% to 95% seen once. The CDR3 loop spans 14 amino acids. Germline values: CDR1 SNHLY, CDR2 FYNNEI. Trimming removed 7 bases at V and 5 bases at J, with 12 bases between.

The chain employs TRBV2 and TRBJ1-6; maybe TRBD1 (6 bases). Source material: peripheral blood. The receptor was derived from a man aged 25-40 years with COVID-19, enrolled during active disease. CDR3 loop: CASIAGADNSPLHF. CDR3 sequence (DNA): TGTGCCAGCATCGCGGGGGCCGATAATTCACCCCTCCACTTT.